This TCR beta chain is drawn from a study of T cells in Graves' hyperthyroidism and ophthalmopathy. Diagnoses were established using clinical symptoms, serum thyroxine and TRAb, thyroid ultrasound and orbital computed tomography. Study-wide points: Most clonotypes expanded in the thyroid (above 0.001) were also present in blood. Onset of ophthalmopathy came a median roughly 6.9 months after the model predicted it.

The TCR beta CDR3 regions underwent amplification using RNA transcripts as the source. First-round RT-PCR of the TCR CDR3 relied on the HTBI primer set. MiXCR was run by TCRdb on the multiplex PCR reads, yielding one entry per CDR3 protein. Among some 740,000 distinct CDR3 sequences listed, roughly 15% were seen once. Trimming cost V 5 bases and J 5 bases, with 15 bases left between them. The CDR3 is 15 residues long. Germline lookup yields CDR1 KGHDR and CDR2 SFDVKD. As regards this clonotype: Its matching antigen is unknown.

The sample consisted of blood. V gene TRBV24-1 combines with J gene TRBJ2-1; no clear D gene. The receptor's source is a woman aged 18-29 years with Graves' hyperthyroidism. CDR3 sequence reads: CATSAKAGYDNEQFF. CDR3 nucleotide sequence: TGTGCCACCAGTGCAAAAGCAGGTTACGACAATGAGCAGTTCTTC.